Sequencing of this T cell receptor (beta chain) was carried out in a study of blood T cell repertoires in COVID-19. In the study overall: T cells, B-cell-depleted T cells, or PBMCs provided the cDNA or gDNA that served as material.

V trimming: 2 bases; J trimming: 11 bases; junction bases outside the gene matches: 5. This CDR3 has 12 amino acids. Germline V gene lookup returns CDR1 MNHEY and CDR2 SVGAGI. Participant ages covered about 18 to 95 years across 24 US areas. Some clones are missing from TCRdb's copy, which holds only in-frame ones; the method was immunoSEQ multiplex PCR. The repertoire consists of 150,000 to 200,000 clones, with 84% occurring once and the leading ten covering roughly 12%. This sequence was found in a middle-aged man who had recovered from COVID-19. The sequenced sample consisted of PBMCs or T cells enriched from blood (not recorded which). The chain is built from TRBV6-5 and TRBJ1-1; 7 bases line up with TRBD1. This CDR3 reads CASSYRQGRAFF. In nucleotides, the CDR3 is TGTGCCAGCAGTTACCGACAGGGCCGGGCTTTCTTT.